A single T cell receptor beta chain is shown here with its context. The antigen remains unidentified. This sample is part of a study of a mutant IDH1 vaccine in newly diagnosed glioma. Study as a whole: Vaccines were begun 4-6 weeks after radiotherapy alone, or with temozolomide cycles. Week 35 was safety follow-up visit V12; week 47 was end-of-study visit V13.

Produced via immunoSEQ multiplex PCR; TCRdb's table is partial and in-frame only. The data hold about 94,000 clones, with about 90% observed a single time. This CDR3 region has 17 residues. Germline CDR1 reads SEHNR; CDR2 reads FQNEAQ (reference sequence). V lost 1 base, J lost 0 bases, and 7 bases stayed unmatched. Time point denoted: week 47, end of study. The content of each vaccine dose was 300 ug of mutant IDH1 20-mer peptide, and topical imiquimod accompanied it. Across weeks 1, 3, 5, 7, 11, 15, 19 and 23, patients received a vaccination each time, eight in all. There were new WHO grade 3 or 4 astrocytomas in the donors, and these were IDH1-mutant and ATRX-lost.

This chain connects TRBV7-9 to TRBJ2-3; 7 positions agree with TRBD1. The sequencing here drew on PBMCs, taken from a glioma patient whose treatment included an IDH1 peptide vaccine. This sequence originates from a woman between 45 and 60 years old with glioma. The CDR3 is CASSLGGTVTSTDTQYF. CDR3 nucleotides: TGTGCCAGCAGCTTAGGGGGGACAGTGACCAGCACAGATACGCAGTATTTT.